This is a list of T cell receptor beta chains from one sample in a study of Tregs in tolerant kidney transplant recipients. Sequencing was performed with immunoSEQ multiplex PCR; in TCRdb, only in-frame clones are kept and a portion is missing. This table holds 95,000 to 120,000 clones, roughly 89% found once. The sequencing used CD4+ T cells from blood, collected before the transplant. The receptors shown here come from a human donor who received a combined kidney and bone marrow transplant. Each CDR3 is given with its conserved first and last residue. The order of the fields is J gene, D gene, V gene, clone size, CDR3 DNA, CDR3 protein. The D gene is left open where the match is weak. For some rows the clone size is stated as once, few or many, or as a class when expanded; others skip it.

>TRBJ2-5|.|TRBV10-1|.
TGCGCCAGCAGTGAGTCGATAGGGGCAGGTCAAGAGACCCAGTACTTC
CASSESIGAGQETQYF
>TRBJ1-1|TRBD1|TRBV5-1|.
TGCGCCAGCAGCCCGTCAGGGGGCGGGGGATACACTGAAGCTTTCTTT
CASSPSGGGGYTEAFF
>TRBJ2-1|TRBD2|TRBV5-3|.
TGTGCCAGCACCTGGCTAGCGGGGGAGAATTACAATGAGCAGTTCTTC
CASTWLAGENYNEQFF
>TRBJ2-1|TRBD2|TRBV9|.
TGTGCCAGCAGCGTGCTTAGCGGGAGGGCGGACAATGAGCAGTTCTTC
CASSVLSGRADNEQFF
>TRBJ2-7|TRBD1|TRBV5-1|once
TGCGCCAGCAGCTGGGACAGGGGCCGGACTTTCTACGAGCAGTACTTC
CASSWDRGRTFYEQYF
>TRBJ1-1|.|TRBV28|.
TGTGCCAGCAGAAAGACAGCGAACACTGAAGCTTTCTTT
CASRKTANTEAFF
>TRBJ2-7|TRBD1|TRBV10-2|.
TGCGCCACCGGGACAGGGGACTACGAGCAGTACTTC
CATGTGDYEQYF
>TRBJ2-5|.|TRBV5-4|.
TGTGCCAGCAGCTTGGGGCAGGGCATAGAGACCCAGTACTTC
CASSLGQGIETQYF
>TRBJ1-2|.|TRBV6-5|.
TGTGCCATCAAAGAGCGGGGGCTAGCTAACTATGGCTACACCTTC
CAIKERGLANYGYTF
>TRBJ2-5|TRBD2|TRBV11-2|once
TGTGCCAGCAGCCGTTCAAGCGGGGGGGCCTCGGAGACCCAGTACTTC
CASSRSSGGASETQYF
>TRBJ1-1|TRBD1|TRBV4-2|.
TGTGCCAGCAGCCAAGCGACAGGGGGCGTCACTGAAGCTTTCTTT
CASSQATGGVTEAFF
>TRBJ1-2|TRBD1|TRBV18|.
TGTGCCAGCTCACCCGATCCGGACAGGGCCCGCTATGGCTACACCTTC
CASSPDPDRARYGYTF
>TRBJ2-2|TRBD1|TRBV11-3|.
TGTGCCAGCAGCCAACAGGGGGTCGGGGAGCTGTTTTTT
CASSQQGVGELFF
>TRBJ1-3|.|TRBV7-2|.
TGTGCCAGCAGCCCCGGACAGTCGAACACCATATATTTT
CASSPGQSNTIYF
>TRBJ2-3|.|TRBV29-1|.
TGCAGCGTTGTGGGGGCGGTGAGCACAGATACGCAGTATTTT
CSVVGAVSTDTQYF
>TRBJ2-7|TRBD1|TRBV27|.
TGTGCCAGCAGCGCCTCGACAGGGGGCGAGCAGTACTTC
CASSASTGGEQYF
>TRBJ1-1|.|TRBV5-1|.
TGCGCCAGCAGCTTGGGACAGGTCCTGCGGAACACTGAAGCTTTCTTT
CASSLGQVLRNTEAFF
>TRBJ2-3|.|TRBV21-1|.
TGTGCCAGCAGCCCCCCGACAGGGGTTTTCACCGATACGCAGTATTTT
CASSPPTGVFTDTQYF
>TRBJ1-2|.|TRBV28|.
TGTGCCAGCACAAAACAGCCTAACTATGGCTACACCTTC
CASTKQPNYGYTF
>TRBJ1-1|TRBD1|TRBV7-6|.
TGTGCCAGCAGCTCGGGACAGCAAGCTTTCTTT
CASSSGQQAFF
>TRBJ2-1|.|TRBV7-2|.
TGTGCCAGCACTACCTCTAGAGGTGAGCAGTTCTTC
CASTTSRGEQFF
>TRBJ2-1|.|TRBV9|.
TGTGCCAGCAGCCATGGAGGTGGCAATGAGCAGTTCTTC
CASSHGGGNEQFF
>TRBJ1-1|.|TRBV29-1|.
TGCAGCGTTGAATCAGGTCACAAAGGAGGCACTGAAGCTTTCTTT
CSVESGHKGGTEAFF
>TRBJ2-3|.|TRBV28|.
TGTGCCAGCAGTCTCAGGAGCACAGATACGCAGTATTTT
CASSLRSTDTQYF
>TRBJ2-7|TRBD2|TRBV4-2|.
TGTGCCAGCAGCCAAGCGACTAGCGGGTCTATCTACGAGCAGTACTTC
CASSQATSGSIYEQYF
>TRBJ2-2|.|TRBV11-1|.
TGTGCCAGCAGGAGGGACACGAACACCGGGGAGCTGTTTTTT
CASRRDTNTGELFF
>TRBJ2-5|TRBD2|TRBV9|once
TGTGCCAGCAGCGTAGGGGTAGGCCAAGCGGGGGAGACCCAGTACTTC
CASSVGVGQAGETQYF
>TRBJ2-1|TRBD2|TRBV6-6|.
TGTGCCAGCAGTTCCTCTACTAGCGGGAGGGATAAGCAGTTCTTC
CASSSSTSGRDKQFF
>TRBJ2-7|.|TRBV28|.
TGTGCCAGCAGTTTATGGAGCGGCCGCCCTCCGCAGTACTTC
CASSLWSGRPPQYF
>TRBJ2-3|.|TRBV11-3|.
TGTGCCAGCAGTCAGGGGACAGATACGCAGTATTTT
CASSQGTDTQYF
>TRBJ1-1|TRBD1|TRBV29-1|.
TGCAGCGTCTTAGGGACAGGGTGGTGGACTGAAGCTTTCTTT
CSVLGTGWWTEAFF
>TRBJ2-3|TRBD1|TRBV7-2|.
TGTGCCAGCAGCTTGATGGGACAGGGTACAGATACGCAGTATTTT
CASSLMGQGTDTQYF
>TRBJ2-3|TRBD2|TRBV5-4|.
TGTGCCAGCAGCCTAGGACTAGGATCGTCAGATACGCAGTATTTT
CASSLGLGSSDTQYF
>TRBJ2-2|.|TRBV4-1|once
TGCGCCAGCAGCCAAGATGGAGGGGCAAGGGAGCTGTTTTTT
CASSQDGGARELFF
>TRBJ1-2|.|TRBV9|few
TGTGCCAGCAGCGTAGCCTGGTACTCCCCGGGGGAAGGCTACACCTTC
CASSVAWYSPGEGYTF
>TRBJ1-2|.|TRBV6-4|.
TGTGCCAGCAGTTCGAGCTATGGCTACACCTTC
CASSSSYGYTF
>TRBJ2-5|.|TRBV15|.
TGTGCCACCAGCAGAGACTCGGAGACCCAGTACTTC
CATSRDSETQYF
>TRBJ1-6|.|TRBV27|.
TGTGCCAGCCGCTTCACAGGGATACAGAATTCACCCCTCCACTTT
CASRFTGIQNSPLHF
>TRBJ2-3|TRBD2|TRBV6-5|few
TGTGCCAGCAGTTACTCCCCCGGGGGGACAGATACGCAGTATTTT
CASSYSPGGTDTQYF
>TRBJ2-7|.|TRBV6-1|.
TGTGCCAGCAGTGAAGCTGGGGACAACTACGAGCAGTACTTC
CASSEAGDNYEQYF
>TRBJ1-4|TRBD1|TRBV5-8|.
TGTGCCAGCAGCTTGGAGGGACAGGGTTATGAAAAACTGTTTTTT
CASSLEGQGYEKLFF
>TRBJ1-5|.|TRBV19|once
TGTGCCAGTAAGAAGGAGTATAGCAATCAGCCCCAGCATTTT
CASKKEYSNQPQHF